The rows below give T cell receptor beta chains drawn from one sample of a study of cytomegalovirus exposure and HLA in healthy donors. Measured with immunoSEQ multiplex PCR; TCRdb has only the in-frame clones, and not every one. The repertoire holds roughly 97,000 clones, around three quarters seen once, with about 5% in the top ten. Sequencing was done on a sample of PBMCs. These receptor sequences come from a woman between 18 and 29 years old in good health and CMV-seropositive. CDR3s include the opening cysteine and the closing phenylalanine or tryptophan. A D gene is named only where the DNA matches it firmly. Not all rows give a size; the values are once, few, many and, for expanded clones, a class.

>TRBJ1-2|-|TRBD1|TRBV11-3
TGTGCCAGCAGCCCGGGGACAGGGGGCTTGTATGGCTACACCTTC
CASSPGTGGLYGYTF
>TRBJ2-1|-|-|TRBV5-1
TGCGCCAGCAGCTCGACCGGGGTAGAGAATTTCAATGAGCAGTTCTTC
CASSSTGVENFNEQFF
>TRBJ2-7|-|TRBD1|TRBV7-9
TGTGCCAGCAGCCGCCGGGACAGGGAGCTCGAGCAGTACTTC
CASSRRDRELEQYF
>TRBJ1-4|-|-|TRBV6-1
TGTGCCAGCAGTGAGGGGAGGGGAAATGAAAAACTGTTTTTT
CASSEGRGNEKLFF
>TRBJ2-1|-|TRBD2|TRBV7-6
TGTGCCAGCAGCCTAGGCCTAGCGGGAGGGGTCAATGAGCAGTTCTTC
CASSLGLAGGVNEQFF
>TRBJ1-3|-|-|TRBV6-1
TGTGCCAGCAGTGAAGAGCAGGGGTCTGGAAACACCATATATTTT
CASSEEQGSGNTIYF
>TRBJ2-7|-|-|TRBV15
TGTGCCACCAGCAGAGAGCAGGGTGGATACGAGCAGTACTTC
CATSREQGGYEQYF
>TRBJ2-4|-|TRBD2|TRBV20-1
TGCAGTGTCTGGGAGGGCGACATTCAGTACTTC
CSVWEGDIQYF
>TRBJ2-2|-|-|TRBV7-6
TGTGCCAGCAGCTTAGACGGGAACACCGGGGAGCTGTTTTTT
CASSLDGNTGELFF
>TRBJ2-1|-|TRBD1|TRBV25-1
TGTGCCAGCAGTAACCCGGGACAGGGGGATTTGCAGTTCTTC
CASSNPGQGDLQFF
>TRBJ1-2|-|-|TRBV27
TGTGCCAGCAGTTTAGGTAACAGCCTCACCTTC
CASSLGNSLTF
>TRBJ2-7|-|-|TRBV28
TGTGCCAGCAGCCTAAGCTCGGGTTGGTACGAGCAGTACTTC
CASSLSSGWYEQYF
>TRBJ1-2|-|-|TRBV5-6
TGTGCCAGCAGCCTGGATATCGACACTTACTATGGCTACACCTTC
CASSLDIDTYYGYTF
>TRBJ1-1|-|-|TRBV5-1
TGCGCCAGCAGGAAGGACCCGGACAGAGTGAACACTGAAGCTTTCTTT
CASRKDPDRVNTEAFF
>TRBJ2-1|once|TRBD1|TRBV29-1
TGCACCACAGGGACAGGGGCCTACAATGAGCAGTTCTTC
CTTGTGAYNEQFF
>TRBJ2-5|-|-|TRBV19
TGTGCCAGTAGTATCCGGGGGGCAGGGGAGACCCAGTACTTC
CASSIRGAGETQYF
>TRBJ2-7|-|-|TRBV6-6
TGTGCCAGCAGCCCTTACGGATCAGGCTACGAGCAGTACTTC
CASSPYGSGYEQYF
>TRBJ2-1|-|TRBD2|TRBV20-1
TGCAGTGCCGGACTAGATGGTGAGCAGTTCTTC
CSAGLDGEQFF
>TRBJ1-1|-|-|TRBV18
TGTGCCAGCTCACCACTGGCGGATACCATGAACACTGAAGCTTTCTTT
CASSPLADTMNTEAFF
>TRBJ2-2|-|-|TRBV7-6
TGTGCCAGCAGCTCCCGGACAGCAAACACCGGGGAGCTGTTTTTT
CASSSRTANTGELFF
>TRBJ2-7|-|TRBD1|TRBV11-2
TGTGCCAGCAGCCTAAACAGGGGCGCCTACGAGCAGTACTTC
CASSLNRGAYEQYF
>TRBJ2-1|-|TRBD2|TRBV2
TGTGCCAGCAGTCCGCTAGCGGGAGCCAATGAGCAGTTCTTC
CASSPLAGANEQFF
>TRBJ2-7|few|-|TRBV2
TGTGCCAGCAGTATTGAGCGGGTAGGGGAGCAGTACTTC
CASSIERVGEQYF
>TRBJ2-2|-|-|TRBV6-1
TGTGCCAGCAGCCTAGGGGGGGGACAGGCCGGGGAGCTGTTTTTT
CASSLGGGQAGELFF
>TRBJ2-1|-|TRBD2|TRBV7-3
TGTGCCAGCAGCTTATGGGCTCGTGGGCTAGCGGGGTACAATGAGCAGTTCTTC
CASSLWARGLAGYNEQFF